The sequence of this T cell receptor (beta chain) was determined in a study of T-cell memory formation after mild COVID-19. Trimming cost V 0 bases and J 2 bases, with 11 bases left between them. The length of the CDR3 is 16 residues. Germline CDR1 reads MGHRA; CDR2 reads YSYEKL. Whole-study results and caveats: Shrinking CD4+ clones were chiefly CM and EM; CD8+ ones were chiefly EMRA.

A remark on this clonotype: Its antigen is undetermined.

It was 5'RACE with constant-segment primers that produced the TCR alpha and TCR beta cDNA libraries, which carried sample barcodes and UMIs. In TCRdb, the 5' RACE reads were re-called with MiXCR into one record per CDR3 protein. The sample records roughly 100,000 distinct CDR3 sequences, approximately 17% being singletons. The rearrangement links TRBV4-1 to TRBJ2-1; D uncertain. This receptor was taken from an adult woman who had mild COVID-19 (a few samples of this study predate the infection). Cell type and time point are not known. The sample comprised PBMCs or a T cell subset sorted from them (not recorded which). The CDR3 DNA reads TGCGCCAGCAGCCAAGAGTCCTTGAGCACCTACAATGAGCAGTTCTTC. Protein sequence: CASSQESLSTYNEQFF.